The rows below give T cell receptor beta chains drawn from one sample of a study of naive and memory T cell subsets. TCRdb re-called the UMI-ligation and nested PCR reads with MiXCR, one entry per CDR3 protein. The table records under 150,000 distinct CDR3 sequences, approximately 15% of them present only once. The specimen was naive CD4+ T cells from blood. These receptors came from a human donor in good health. CDR3s leave out the opening cysteine and the closing phenylalanine or tryptophan. Each record gives: V gene, J gene, CDR3 protein.

V: TRBV18
J: TRBJ1-1
CDR3: ASSPGQVTEAF

V: TRBV28
J: TRBJ1-2
CDR3: ASSLITGGYGYT

V: TRBV20-1
J: TRBJ1-3
CDR3: SARARSGNTIY

V: TRBV6-5
J: TRBJ1-4
CDR3: ASRKTGALEKLF

V: TRBV4-2
J: TRBJ2-3
CDR3: ASSQTVTDTQY

V: TRBV7-2
J: TRBJ2-3
CDR3: ASSLVESDTQY

V: TRBV20-1
J: TRBJ2-3
CDR3: SARPDRGETLGTDTQY

V: TRBV9
J: TRBJ2-5
CDR3: ASSARDRETQY

V: TRBV4-3
J: TRBJ2-3
CDR3: ASSQLWPDTQY

V: TRBV19
J: TRBJ1-1
CDR3: ASSGQTNTEAF

V: TRBV5-4
J: TRBJ2-2
CDR3: ASSLAGNSGTGELF

V: TRBV4-2
J: TRBJ2-3
CDR3: ASSQEGQGLSTDTQY

V: TRBV3-1
J: TRBJ2-7
CDR3: ASSQDRGGIPYEQY

V: TRBV7-9
J: TRBJ2-7
CDR3: ASSLTGFYEQY

V: TRBV28
J: TRBJ2-2
CDR3: ASAGSGDTGELF

V: TRBV7-2
J: TRBJ1-2
CDR3: ASSLYRSNYGYT

V: TRBV10-3
J: TRBJ2-3
CDR3: AISDRGRAESTDTQY

V: TRBV18
J: TRBJ1-2
CDR3: ASSPLQGVGANYGYT

V: TRBV5-1
J: TRBJ2-1
CDR3: ASSSDRYNEQF

V: TRBV3-1
J: TRBJ2-2
CDR3: ASSRIGPGPRRGELF

V: TRBV10-3
J: TRBJ2-2
CDR3: AISAKDTGELF

V: TRBV24-1
J: TRBJ2-4
CDR3: ATSDPSDRKNIQY